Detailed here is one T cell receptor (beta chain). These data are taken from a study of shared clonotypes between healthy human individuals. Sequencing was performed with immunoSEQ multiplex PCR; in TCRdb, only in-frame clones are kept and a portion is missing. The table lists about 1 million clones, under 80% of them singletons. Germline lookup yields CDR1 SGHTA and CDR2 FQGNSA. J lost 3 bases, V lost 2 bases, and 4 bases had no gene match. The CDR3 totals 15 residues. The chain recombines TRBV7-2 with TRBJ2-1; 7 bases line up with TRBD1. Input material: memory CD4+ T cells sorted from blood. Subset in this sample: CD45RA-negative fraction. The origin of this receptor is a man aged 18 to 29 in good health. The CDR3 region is CASSLTGADYNEQFF. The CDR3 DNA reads TGTGCCAGCAGCTTAACAGGGGCCGACTACAATGAGCAGTTCTTC.